The source of this T cell receptor (beta chain) is a study of T cell changes during pregnancy in multiple sclerosis. Unmatched junction bases numbered 4, after V lost 5 bases and J lost 3 bases. CDR1 WSHSY and CDR2 SAAADI come from the germline V gene. The CDR3 is 14 amino acids. Produced via immunoSEQ multiplex PCR; TCRdb's table is partial and in-frame only. The sample lists around 100,000 clones, roughly nine tenths occurring once. Material: peripheral blood, obtained after pregnancy. The chain links TRBV10-2 to TRBJ1-1, with 9 bases lining up with TRBD1. This TCR was recovered from a female donor with multiple sclerosis, enrolled in a pregnancy study. The CDR3 coding sequence is TGCGCCAGCAGTTTACAGGGGGCATACACTGAAGCTTTCTTT. It codes for CASSLQGAYTEAFF.